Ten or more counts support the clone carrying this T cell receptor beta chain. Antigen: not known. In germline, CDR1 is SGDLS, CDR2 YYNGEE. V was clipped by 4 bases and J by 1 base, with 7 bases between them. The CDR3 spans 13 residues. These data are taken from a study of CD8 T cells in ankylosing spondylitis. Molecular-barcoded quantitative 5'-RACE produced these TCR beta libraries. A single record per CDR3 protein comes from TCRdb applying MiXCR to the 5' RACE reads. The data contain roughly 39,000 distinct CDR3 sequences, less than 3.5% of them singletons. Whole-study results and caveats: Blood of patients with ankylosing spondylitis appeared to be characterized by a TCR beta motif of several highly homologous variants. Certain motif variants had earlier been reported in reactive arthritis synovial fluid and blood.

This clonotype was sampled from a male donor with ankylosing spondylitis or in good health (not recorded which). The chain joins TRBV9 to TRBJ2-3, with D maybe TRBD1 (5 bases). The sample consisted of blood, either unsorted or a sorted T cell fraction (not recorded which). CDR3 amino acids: CASSLGGTDTQYF. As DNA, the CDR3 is TGTGCCAGCAGCCTAGGGGGCACAGATACGCAGTATTTT.